Listed below are T cell receptor beta chains from one sample, sequenced in a study of blood T cells in healthy people across ages. Each CDR3 protein gets one entry after TCRdb re-called the 5' RACE reads with MiXCR. Altogether 890,000 or so distinct CDR3 sequences are present, under 80% being singletons, with the ten largest covering 25% to 35%. Sequencing was done on a sample of blood. The source is a man younger than 40 in good health. CDR3s leave out the opening cysteine and the closing phenylalanine or tryptophan. Fields, in order: V gene, J gene, clone size, CDR3 protein. Clone size is stated in some rows and not others, as once, few, many or a class when expanded.

v_gene: TRBV6-5; j_gene: TRBJ1-2; abundance: .; CDR3aa: ASKRQGSGAYGYT
v_gene: TRBV29-1; j_gene: TRBJ2-5; abundance: .; CDR3aa: SVSPSGANEQY
v_gene: TRBV9; j_gene: TRBJ1-2; abundance: .; CDR3aa: ASNPYRGSYGYT
v_gene: TRBV27; j_gene: TRBJ2-3; abundance: .; CDR3aa: ASRNLGGTDTQY
v_gene: TRBV7-3; j_gene: TRBJ2-3; abundance: .; CDR3aa: ASSSLPGRFDTQY
v_gene: TRBV9; j_gene: TRBJ2-7; abundance: .; CDR3aa: ASSVGTNRNEQY
v_gene: TRBV5-6; j_gene: TRBJ2-1; abundance: .; CDR3aa: ASSLGLGLAGFYEQF
v_gene: TRBV4-3; j_gene: TRBJ2-1; abundance: .; CDR3aa: ASSPLPEYNEQF
v_gene: TRBV25-1; j_gene: TRBJ1-2; abundance: once; CDR3aa: ASSPDGGHGGYT
v_gene: TRBV7-2; j_gene: TRBJ1-5; abundance: many; CDR3aa: ASSLVRDQPQH
v_gene: TRBV10-3; j_gene: TRBJ2-7; abundance: .; CDR3aa: AISEPKGTSGPYEQY
v_gene: TRBV24-1; j_gene: TRBJ1-2; abundance: .; CDR3aa: ATSETGQPEGGYT
v_gene: TRBV15; j_gene: TRBJ2-7; abundance: .; CDR3aa: ATSRDLGYEQY
v_gene: TRBV6-5; j_gene: TRBJ2-7; abundance: .; CDR3aa: ASSHRGEQY
v_gene: TRBV5-1; j_gene: TRBJ2-5; abundance: .; CDR3aa: ASSLLPGGQETQY
v_gene: TRBV27; j_gene: TRBJ2-3; abundance: .; CDR3aa: ASSLLGREVADTQY
v_gene: TRBV4-3; j_gene: TRBJ1-2; abundance: .; CDR3aa: ASSQDEGDRGHYGYT